Shown below are 27 T cell receptor beta chains from a single sample sequenced in a study of cytomegalovirus exposure and HLA in healthy donors. PCR used 60 Vbeta primers and 13 Jbeta primers. TCRdb's table, derived via immunoSEQ multiplex PCR, lists solely in-frame clones and lacks some. This table holds around 99,000 clones, around 77% found once. The sample consisted of PBMCs. The receptor source for this set is a male donor in good health and CMV-seronegative.

In its sample, this clone was seen once. This chain links TRBV4-2 with TRBJ2-3, with 8 positions matching TRBD1. Germline V gene data show CDR1 as LGHNA and CDR2 as YNFKEQ. The CDR3 contains 15 residues. The V segment lost 0 bases and the J segment 2 bases; nucleotides outside the gene matches: 1. In DNA, the CDR3 is TGTGCCAGCAGCCAAGAGACAGGGGCCACAGATACGCAGTATTTT. It encodes CASSQETGATDTQYF.

The chain combines TRBV19 with TRBJ2-1, with 8 bases that match TRBD1. This CDR3 region has 13 residues. After removal of 7 bases from V and 8 bases from J, the junction contained 7 bases not matched to a gene. Germline V gives CDR1 LNHDA, CDR2 SQIVND (reference sequence). The CDR3 coding sequence is TGTGCCAGTATCTCGGACAGGGACTATGAGCAGTTCTTC. Protein product: CASISDRDYEQFF.

The chain employs TRBV7-6 and TRBJ2-7, with 13 bases identical to TRBD2. This CDR3 comprises 15 residues. The germline V gene encodes CDR1 SGHVS and CDR2 FNYEAQ. V shed 5 bases and J 0 bases; nucleotides not matched to a gene: 1. This CDR3 reads CASSRTSGSSYEQYF. The CDR3 DNA follows: TGTGCCAGCAGCCGGACTAGCGGGAGCTCCTACGAGCAGTACTTC.

The gene calls are TRBV6-5 and TRBJ2-1, with 13 bases matching TRBD2. V lost 4 bases to trimming and J lost 6 bases; unmatched junction nucleotides: 6. The CDR3 totals 16 residues. Germline V gene lookup returns CDR1 MNHEY and CDR2 SVGAGI. The CDR3 coding sequence is TGTGCCAGCAGTTCCAGGACTAGCGGGAGTTCCAATGAGCAGTTCTTC. Protein product: CASSSRTSGSSNEQFF.

This clone was detected only a few times. The chain couples TRBV15 to TRBJ2-7, with 9 bases aligning to TRBD1. The CDR3 has 14 residues. From germline, CDR1 is LNHNV and CDR2 YYDKDF (reference sequence). The ends lost 5 bases at V and 2 bases at J; junction bases unmatched: 4. CDR3 coding DNA: TGTGCCACCAGCGCCCACAGGGGGCCCTACGAGCAGTACTTC. Translating gives CATSAHRGPYEQYF.

This clone has only a few counts. The chain has TRBV10-3 and TRBJ2-3; tentatively, D is TRBD2 (6 bases). V lost 2 bases and J lost 2, with 8 bases in between. Germline-derived CDR1 and CDR2 are ENHRY and SYGVKD. There are 14 residues in the CDR3. The CDR3 DNA is TGTGCCATCAGTGAGCGGGGGAACACAGATACGCAGTATTTT. It codes for CAISERGNTDTQYF.

This sequence joins TRBV21-1 and TRBJ2-1; the listed D gene, TRBD2, was not tested against the DNA. TRBV21-1 has pseudogene status. This CDR3 is built from 12 residues. The chain's CDR3 is CASTREGSEQFF. CDR3 DNA sequence: TGTGCCAGCACCAGGGAGGGCAGTGAGCAGTTCTTC.

The table lists this clone with a count of one. The V call is TRBV7-6, the J call TRBJ2-4, with 9 bases matching TRBD1. This CDR3 contains 15 residues. Per the germline V gene, CDR1 is SGHVS and CDR2 is FNYEAQ. After removal of 3 bases from V and 3 bases from J, the junction contained 3 bases not matched to a gene. In nucleotides, the CDR3 is TGTGCCAGCAGCTTGGGACAGGGAGGCAAAAACATTCAGTACTTC. Residues: CASSLGQGGKNIQYF. The variable domain in full, with the rest retrieved from reference TRBV7-6 and TRBJ2-4, is GAGVSQSPRYKVTKRGQDVALRCDPISGHVSLYWYRQALGQGPEFLTYFNYEAQQDKSGLPNDRFSAERPEGSISTLTIQRTEQRDSAMYRCASSLGQGGKNIQYFGAGTRLSVL.

The chain is built from TRBV7-9 and TRBJ2-2, with a tentative D call TRBD1 (5 bases). Between the trimmed V and J ends, which lost 6 bases and 4 bases, there was a span of 18 bases. CDR1 and CDR2 from the germline V gene are SEHNR and FQNEAQ (reference sequence). The CDR3 is made up of 16 amino acids. CDR3 region: CASSPKTDQLTGELFF. CDR3 DNA: TGTGCCAGCAGTCCTAAGACAGACCAGCTCACCGGGGAGCTGTTTTTT.

The chain recombines TRBV27 with TRBJ1-2, with a tentative D call TRBD1 (5 bases). Trimming removed 1 base from V and 5 bases from J, with 14 bases in between. Germline CDR1 MNHEY, CDR2 SMNVEV (reference sequence). The CDR3 runs to 15 residues. CDR3 nucleotides: TGTGCCAGCAGTTTATTCGGGGCGGGGGTGTATGGCTACACCTTC. Translation: CASSLFGAGVYGYTF.

The CDR3 region is CASSIAPAGGNTGELFF. The CDR3 coding sequence is TGTGCCAGTAGTATAGCCCCTGCCGGAGGCAACACCGGGGAGCTGTTTTTT. This sequence joins TRBV19 and TRBJ2-2; TRBD2 might be the D (5 bases). The V end lost 1 base, the J end lost 2 bases, and 14 bases lay between the germline ends. This CDR3 comprises 17 residues. CDR1 and CDR2 (germline): LNHDA, SQIVND (reference sequence).

The table lists this clone with a few counts. The chain is built from TRBV27 and TRBJ2-7, with 13 positions matching TRBD2. The CDR3 extends over 15 amino acids. Unmatched junction bases numbered 4, after V lost 6 bases and J lost 2 bases. CDR1 and CDR2 (germline): MNHEY, SMNVEV (reference sequence). Here the CDR3 DNA reads TGTGCCAGCAGGGGGACTAGCGGGATAACCTACGAGCAGTACTTC. It translates to CASRGTSGITYEQYF.

V is TRBV28 and J is TRBJ2-7; 12 bases are shared with TRBD1. Per the germline V gene, CDR1 is MDHEN and CDR2 is SYDVKM. The CDR3 consists of 15 residues. V lost 4 bases and J lost 6; bases outside the gene matches: 7. Here the CDR3 reads CASSSPGQGASEQYF. CDR3 in DNA: TGTGCCAGCAGTTCTCCGGGACAGGGGGCCTCCGAGCAGTACTTC.

The chain recombines TRBV7-8 with TRBJ2-5, with 7 bases lining up with TRBD1. The germline gives CDR1 SGHVS, CDR2 FQNEAQ. Trimming at V came to 3 bases and at J to 5 bases, leaving 6 bases not matched to a gene. This CDR3 has 14 residues. The CDR3: CASSFPTGSETQYF. CDR3 DNA sequence: TGTGCCAGCAGCTTCCCGACAGGGAGCGAGACCCAGTACTTC.

The V and J genes are TRBV28 and TRBJ1-5; unclear D gene. The CDR3 is 14 amino acids. V was shortened by 6 bases and J by 1 base, with 10 bases between the two germline ends. Germline CDR1 reads MDHEN; CDR2 reads SYDVKM. The CDR3 DNA reads as TGTGCCAGCAGATTCGGAGTGAGCAATCAGCCCCAGCATTTT. This translates into CASRFGVSNQPQHF.

This sequence joins TRBV30 and TRBJ2-6, with D possibly being TRBD1 (5 bases). V shed 5 bases and J shed 0 bases, with 8 bases lying between them. Per the germline V gene, CDR1 is GTSNPN and CDR2 is SVGIG (reference sequence). The CDR3 length is 14 residues. For the CDR3, the DNA is TGTGCCTGGGACAGATCCTCTGGGGCCAACGTCCTGACTTTC. Translation gives CAWDRSSGANVLTF.

This chain's CDR3 is CASSQLGTSGSLSSYNEQFF. The CDR3 nucleotides are TGTGCCAGCTCACAGCTCGGGACTAGCGGGAGTCTCAGCTCCTACAATGAGCAGTTCTTC. J is TRBJ2-1 and V is TRBV18; 14 nucleotides line up with TRBD2. V trimming: 4 bases; J trimming: 0 bases; junction bases outside the gene matches: 11. This CDR3 contains 20 residues. Germline assignment: CDR1 KGHSH and CDR2 LQKENI.

This CDR3 reads CASSRQADTEAFF. The CDR3 DNA reads as TGCGCCAGTTCTAGACAGGCGGACACTGAAGCTTTCTTT. J is TRBJ1-1 and V is TRBV5-1, with D perhaps matching TRBD1 (6 bases). V was pared by 8 bases and J by 3 bases, with 14 bases between. The V gene's germline CDR1 is SGHRS and CDR2 YFSETQ. The CDR3 consists of 13 residues.

The chain combines TRBV7-9 with TRBJ2-7; tentative D call: TRBD1 (5 bases). CDR3 size: 16 residues. Per germline, CDR1 SEHNR and CDR2 FQNEAQ (reference sequence). The ends were cut back, 1 base at V and 1 base at J, with 14 bases in the middle. CDR3 loop: CASSLGAGYRSYEQYF. The CDR3 bases are TGTGCCAGCAGCTTAGGGGCAGGGTACCGTTCCTACGAGCAGTACTTC.

The chain carries TRBV30 and TRBJ2-2, with TRBD2 identical over 7 bases. Germline CDR1 reads GTSNPN; CDR2 reads SVGIG (reference sequence). Unmatched junction bases numbered 11, after V lost 0 bases and J lost 4 bases. The CDR3 covers 17 residues. This CDR3 reads CAWSVLGGSLRTGELFF. The CDR3 coding sequence is TGTGCCTGGAGTGTACTCGGGGGGTCCCTTCGCACCGGGGAGCTGTTTTTT. Based on the CDR3 plus reference TRBV30 and TRBJ2-2, the full variable domain is SQTIHQWPATLVQPVGSPLSLECTVEGTSNPNLYWYRQAAGRGLQLLFYSVGIGQISSEVPQNLSASRPQDRQFILSSKKLLLSDSGFYLCAWSVLGGSLRTGELFFGEGSRLTVL.

The chain recombines TRBV10-1 with TRBJ2-1, with 10 bases lining up with TRBD2. The germline CDR1 and CDR2 sequences are WNHNN and SYGVQD (reference sequence). The CDR3 has 14 amino acids. Losses at the gene ends were 4 bases for V and 8 bases for J; bases not matched to a gene: 5. CDR3 nucleotide sequence: TGCGCCAGCAGTGTTAGCGGGAGGTCCGATGAGCAGTTCTTC. Protein product: CASSVSGRSDEQFF.

The chain recombines TRBV28 with TRBJ2-7; 11 positions match TRBD2. V shed 7 bases, J shed 3 bases, and the junction held 14 bases outside the gene matches. CDR1 and CDR2 from the germline V gene are MDHEN and SYDVKM. The CDR3 is made up of 17 amino acids. The CDR3 DNA reads as TGTGCCAGCACCGATTTTAGCGGGAGGGCTAAGGTCTACGAGCAGTACTTC. The encoded protein is CASTDFSGRAKVYEQYF.

This chain uses TRBV7-9 with TRBJ2-5, with 9 positions matching TRBD1. This CDR3 region has 15 residues. Losses at the gene ends were 5 bases for V and 4 bases for J; bases not matched to a gene: 8. Germline V gene data show CDR1 as SEHNR and CDR2 as FQNEAQ (reference sequence). The DNA for the CDR3 is TGTGCCAGCAGCGCCGGACAGGGGAACGCAGAGACCCAGTACTTC. Translation: CASSAGQGNAETQYF.

This rearrangement joins TRBV9 to TRBJ2-2; D may be TRBD1 (6 bases). The CDR3 totals 15 residues. CDR1 is SGDLS, CDR2 YYNGEE, per germline. The V and J ends lost 4 bases and 4 bases respectively, with 14 bases between them. Here the CDR3 reads CASSLGTRVTGELFF. The DNA for the CDR3 is TGTGCCAGCAGCCTCGGGACAAGAGTCACCGGGGAGCTGTTTTTT.

J is TRBJ2-7 and V is TRBV19; D is possibly TRBD1 (5 bases). CDR3 length equals 15 residues. Germline CDR1 and CDR2: LNHDA and SQIVND (reference sequence). The germline V and J ends were trimmed by 0 bases and 5 bases, with 14 bases remaining between them. CDR3 region: CASSIEGGATDEQYF. CDR3 nucleotides: TGTGCCAGTAGTATAGAAGGTGGGGCTACGGACGAGCAGTACTTC. The whole variable domain, remainder taken from reference TRBV19 and TRBJ2-7, is DGGITQSPKYLFRKEGQNVTLSCEQNLNHDAMYWYRQDPGQGLRLIYYSQIVNDFQKGDIAEGYSVSREKKESFPLTVTSAQKNPTAFYLCASSIEGGATDEQYFGPGTRLTVT.

The chain carries TRBV10-3 and TRBJ2-2; D might be TRBD2 (6 bases). Trimming cost V 4 bases and J 1 base, with 16 bases left between them. Per germline, CDR1 ENHRY and CDR2 SYGVKD. CDR3 length equals 17 residues. Written as DNA, the CDR3 is TGTGCCATCAGTGGGAGGGGCGGGCCGGTGAACACCGGGGAGCTGTTTTTT. Its translation: CAISGRGGPVNTGELFF.

The chain combines TRBV5-1 with TRBJ2-6; D remains ambiguous. Germline V gene lookup returns CDR1 SGHRS and CDR2 YFSETQ. The CDR3 loop spans 15 amino acids. Trimming removed 0 bases from V and 0 bases from J, with 4 bases in between. The CDR3 sequence is CASSLGGSGANVLTF. CDR3 DNA sequence: TGCGCCAGCAGCTTGGGAGGCTCTGGGGCCAACGTCCTGACTTTC.